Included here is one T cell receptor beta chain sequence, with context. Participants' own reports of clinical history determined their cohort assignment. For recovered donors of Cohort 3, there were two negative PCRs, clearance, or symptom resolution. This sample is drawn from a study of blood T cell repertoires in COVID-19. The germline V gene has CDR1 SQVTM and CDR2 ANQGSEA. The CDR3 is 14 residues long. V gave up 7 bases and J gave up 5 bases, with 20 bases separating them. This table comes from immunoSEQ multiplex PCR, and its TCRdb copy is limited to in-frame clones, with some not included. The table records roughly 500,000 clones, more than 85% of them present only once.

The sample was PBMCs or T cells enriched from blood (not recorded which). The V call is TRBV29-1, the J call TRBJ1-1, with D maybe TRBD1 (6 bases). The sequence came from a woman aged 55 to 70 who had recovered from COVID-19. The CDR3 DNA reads TGCAGCGATAAACAACAGGGTCAAACAACTGAAGCTTTCTTT. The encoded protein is CSDKQQGQTTEAFF.